This TCR beta chain was sequenced for a study of cytomegalovirus exposure and HLA in healthy donors. Background on the study: Earlier findings included roughly 120 million unique TCR beta sequences obtained from 150 million to 200 million T cells. Whole-study findings and limits: Among TCR beta chains of equal frequency, HLA-associated ones were more clonally expanded in a later analysis.

This CDR3 comprises 14 residues. The germline V gene encodes CDR1 LGHNA and CDR2 YNFKEQ. Unmatched junction bases numbered 4, after V lost 7 bases and J lost 5 bases. A word on this clone: Its target is unknown.

It was with 60 Vbeta and 13 Jbeta primers that the PCR ran. Clones were read by immunoSEQ multiplex PCR, and TCRdb kept only the in-frame ones, dropping some. The sample lists tens of thousands of clones; around three fifths were seen once. This rearrangement joins TRBV4-2 to TRBJ1-6, with TRBD1 matching over 8 bases. The sequence was collected from a boy aged 5-17 years in good health and CMV-seropositive. Source material: PBMCs. CDR3 in amino acids: CASTPGQDNSPLHF. The CDR3 region has the DNA TGTGCCAGCACCCCGGGACAGGATAATTCACCCCTCCACTTT.